Listed below are T cell receptor beta chains from one sample, sequenced in a study of shared clonotypes between healthy human individuals. Profiling relied on immunoSEQ multiplex PCR, and the TCRdb table lists in-frame clones only, not all of them. The table lists 600,000 to 700,000 clones, roughly 72% of them singletons, with around 1.8% in the top ten. The sequenced material came from memory CD4+ T cells sorted from blood. The receptors originated from a woman aged 25-40 years in good health. Both conserved end residues are part of each CDR3. A D gene is named only where the DNA matches it firmly. The size of a clone is reported for some rows only, either as once, few or many, or as a class for expanded clones.

D gene: TRBD1
J gene: TRBJ1-1
clone size: -
V gene: TRBV5-1
CDR3 length: 15
CDR3 protein: CASRVLRQGNTEAFF
CDR3 DNA: TGCGCCAGCAGGGTACTAAGACAGGGAAACACTGAAGCTTTCTTT

D gene: -
J gene: TRBJ1-1
clone size: -
V gene: TRBV2
CDR3 length: 15
CDR3 protein: CASSEGQRMNTEAFF
CDR3 DNA: TGTGCCAGCAGTGAAGGGCAGCGGATGAACACTGAAGCTTTCTTT

D gene: TRBD1
J gene: TRBJ1-3
clone size: few
V gene: TRBV6-5
CDR3 length: 13
CDR3 protein: CASKTGDGNTIYF
CDR3 DNA: TGTGCCAGCAAGACAGGGGATGGAAACACCATATATTTT

D gene: -
J gene: TRBJ2-1
clone size: few
V gene: TRBV6-5
CDR3 length: 11
CDR3 protein: CASSSMAEQFF
CDR3 DNA: TGTGCCAGCAGCTCCATGGCGGAGCAGTTCTTC

D gene: -
J gene: TRBJ2-3
clone size: once
V gene: TRBV2
CDR3 length: 13
CDR3 protein: CASSVVSTDTQYF
CDR3 DNA: TGTGCCAGCAGTGTCGTATCCACAGATACGCAGTATTTT

D gene: TRBD2
J gene: TRBJ2-1
clone size: few
V gene: TRBV5-1
CDR3 length: 16
CDR3 protein: CASSLVASGRGNEQFF
CDR3 DNA: TGCGCCAGCAGCTTGGTCGCTAGCGGGAGGGGCAATGAGCAGTTCTTC

D gene: TRBD2
J gene: TRBJ2-5
clone size: -
V gene: TRBV9
CDR3 length: 16
CDR3 protein: CASSVGGLAGVETQYF
CDR3 DNA: TGTGCCAGCAGCGTAGGGGGACTAGCGGGAGTAGAGACCCAGTACTTC

D gene: -
J gene: TRBJ2-3
clone size: -
V gene: TRBV7-7
CDR3 length: 15
CDR3 protein: CASSLGPLETDTQYF
CDR3 DNA: TGTGCCAGCAGCTTAGGCCCCCTGGAGACAGATACGCAGTATTTT

D gene: TRBD1
J gene: TRBJ2-6
clone size: -
V gene: TRBV5-1
CDR3 length: 18
CDR3 protein: CASSPRTGGISGANVLTF
CDR3 DNA: TGCGCCAGCAGCCCCAGGACAGGGGGCATCTCTGGGGCCAACGTCCTGACTTTC

D gene: TRBD2
J gene: TRBJ2-5
clone size: -
V gene: TRBV7-2
CDR3 length: 15
CDR3 protein: CASSSPVAGQETQYF
CDR3 DNA: TGTGCCAGCAGCTCCCCAGTAGCGGGGCAAGAGACCCAGTACTTC

D gene: -
J gene: TRBJ2-6
clone size: -
V gene: TRBV15
CDR3 length: 15
CDR3 protein: CATSLWGSGANVLTF
CDR3 DNA: TGTGCCACCAGCCTGTGGGGGTCTGGGGCCAACGTCCTGACTTTC

D gene: TRBD1
J gene: TRBJ2-1
clone size: -
V gene: TRBV7-3
CDR3 length: 15
CDR3 protein: CASQDPTGDYNEQFF
CDR3 DNA: TGTGCCAGCCAAGATCCGACAGGGGACTACAATGAGCAGTTCTTC

D gene: TRBD1
J gene: TRBJ1-2
clone size: -
V gene: TRBV9
CDR3 length: 13
CDR3 protein: CASRTTGTDGYTF
CDR3 DNA: TGTGCCAGCAGGACAACCGGGACAGATGGCTACACCTTC

D gene: TRBD1
J gene: TRBJ2-7
clone size: -
V gene: TRBV6-5
CDR3 length: 14
CDR3 protein: CASSYGQGLYEQYF
CDR3 DNA: TGTGCCAGCAGTTACGGACAGGGGCTGTACGAGCAGTACTTC

D gene: -
J gene: TRBJ2-3
clone size: -
V gene: TRBV15
CDR3 length: 12
CDR3 protein: CATSSSSDTQYF
CDR3 DNA: TGTGCCACCAGCAGCAGTTCGGATACGCAGTATTTT

D gene: -
J gene: TRBJ2-2
clone size: few
V gene: TRBV6-5
CDR3 length: 13
CDR3 protein: CASSSPGTGELFF
CDR3 DNA: TGTGCCAGCAGTTCGCCGGGGACCGGGGAGCTGTTTTTT

D gene: -
J gene: TRBJ2-5
clone size: -
V gene: TRBV7-7
CDR3 length: 12
CDR3 protein: CASSPALGTQYF
CDR3 DNA: TGTGCCAGCAGCCCGGCTCTTGGGACCCAGTACTTC

D gene: -
J gene: TRBJ1-2
clone size: -
V gene: TRBV27
CDR3 length: 12
CDR3 protein: CASSLDRRGYTF
CDR3 DNA: TGTGCCAGCAGTTTAGACAGGCGGGGCTACACCTTC

D gene: -
J gene: TRBJ2-6
clone size: many
V gene: TRBV19
CDR3 length: 16
CDR3 protein: CASSKITGAGANVLTF
CDR3 DNA: TGTGCCAGTAGTAAAATAACAGGAGCTGGGGCCAACGTCCTGACTTTC

D gene: -
J gene: TRBJ2-2
clone size: -
V gene: TRBV27
CDR3 length: 17
CDR3 protein: CASSFRYLGVNTGELFF
CDR3 DNA: TGTGCCAGCAGTTTTAGGTATCTGGGAGTAAACACCGGGGAGCTGTTTTTT

D gene: TRBD1
J gene: TRBJ1-5
clone size: many
V gene: TRBV7-9
CDR3 length: 15
CDR3 protein: CASSSTGSGNQPQHF
CDR3 DNA: TGTGCCAGCAGCTCGACAGGGTCAGGCAATCAGCCCCAGCATTTT

D gene: TRBD1
J gene: TRBJ2-7
clone size: -
V gene: TRBV28
CDR3 length: 14
CDR3 protein: CASRDSGQKYEQYF
CDR3 DNA: TGTGCCAGCAGGGACTCGGGACAGAAATACGAGCAGTACTTC

D gene: -
J gene: TRBJ1-1
clone size: -
V gene: TRBV29-1
CDR3 length: 13
CDR3 protein: CSVERRLNTEAFF
CDR3 DNA: TGCAGCGTTGAGCGCCGCTTGAATACTGAAGCTTTCTTT

D gene: -
J gene: TRBJ1-1
clone size: -
V gene: TRBV7-9
CDR3 length: 14
CDR3 protein: CASSPASFDTEAFF
CDR3 DNA: TGTGCCAGCAGCCCGGCGAGCTTTGACACTGAAGCTTTCTTT

D gene: -
J gene: TRBJ2-2
clone size: -
V gene: TRBV27
CDR3 length: 13
CDR3 protein: CASSWTSTGELFF
CDR3 DNA: TGTGCCAGCAGCTGGACAAGCACCGGGGAGCTGTTTTTT

D gene: -
J gene: TRBJ1-2
clone size: few
V gene: TRBV2
CDR3 length: 13
CDR3 protein: CASSEALQAGYTF
CDR3 DNA: TGTGCCAGCAGTGAAGCGCTGCAGGCTGGCTACACCTTC

D gene: -
J gene: TRBJ1-5
clone size: -
V gene: TRBV18
CDR3 length: 15
CDR3 protein: CASSPRSSSNQPQHF
CDR3 DNA: TGTGCCAGCTCACCACGGTCAAGCAGCAATCAGCCCCAGCATTTT

D gene: TRBD1
J gene: TRBJ1-1
clone size: -
V gene: TRBV28
CDR3 length: 15
CDR3 protein: CASSLRGRMNTEAFF
CDR3 DNA: TGTGCCAGCAGTTTGAGGGGGCGGATGAACACTGAAGCTTTCTTT

D gene: -
J gene: TRBJ2-3
clone size: -
V gene: TRBV5-1
CDR3 length: 14
CDR3 protein: CASSLGTEGDTQYF
CDR3 DNA: TGCGCCAGCAGCTTGGGGACAGAAGGCGATACGCAGTATTTT

D gene: -
J gene: TRBJ1-5
clone size: -
V gene: TRBV6-6
CDR3 length: 12
CDR3 protein: CASSHGGQPQHF
CDR3 DNA: TGTGCCAGCAGCCACGGTGGTCAGCCCCAGCATTTT

D gene: -
J gene: TRBJ1-1
clone size: -
V gene: TRBV5-1
CDR3 length: 15
CDR3 protein: CASSLLVGLNTEAFF
CDR3 DNA: TGCGCCAGCAGCTTGTTGGTAGGGTTGAACACTGAAGCTTTCTTT

D gene: -
J gene: TRBJ1-4
clone size: -
V gene: TRBV9
CDR3 length: 15
CDR3 protein: CASSVGQGTGEKLFF
CDR3 DNA: TGTGCCAGCAGCGTAGGTCAGGGCACGGGTGAAAAACTGTTTTTT

D gene: -
J gene: TRBJ1-3
clone size: -
V gene: TRBV7-9
CDR3 length: 13
CDR3 protein: CASKGFSGNTIYF
CDR3 DNA: TGTGCCAGCAAGGGGTTCTCTGGAAACACCATATATTTT

D gene: -
J gene: TRBJ1-1
clone size: few
V gene: TRBV10-1
CDR3 length: 13
CDR3 protein: CASRAHRDTEAFF
CDR3 DNA: TGCGCCAGCAGGGCCCACAGGGACACTGAAGCTTTCTTT

D gene: -
J gene: TRBJ2-7
clone size: -
V gene: TRBV28
CDR3 length: 15
CDR3 protein: CASSEPGARPYEQYF
CDR3 DNA: TGTGCCAGCAGTGAGCCAGGGGCCCGACCCTACGAGCAGTACTTC

D gene: -
J gene: TRBJ2-5
clone size: -
V gene: TRBV2
CDR3 length: 11
CDR3 protein: CASSEPETQYF
CDR3 DNA: TGTGCCAGCAGTGAACCGGAGACCCAGTACTTC

D gene: -
J gene: TRBJ2-5
clone size: -
V gene: TRBV7-9
CDR3 length: 14
CDR3 protein: CASRVDSNQETQYF
CDR3 DNA: TGTGCCAGCAGGGTGGACAGCAACCAAGAGACCCAGTACTTC

D gene: -
J gene: TRBJ1-6
clone size: few
V gene: TRBV27
CDR3 length: 13
CDR3 protein: CASSHKGNSPLHF
CDR3 DNA: TGTGCCAGCAGTCATAAGGGAAATTCACCCCTCCACTTT

D gene: TRBD2
J gene: TRBJ2-3
clone size: -
V gene: TRBV2
CDR3 length: 15
CDR3 protein: CASSPLSGRVDTQYF
CDR3 DNA: TGTGCCAGCAGCCCCCTTAGCGGGAGAGTGGATACGCAGTATTTT

D gene: TRBD1
J gene: TRBJ2-7
clone size: -
V gene: TRBV10-3
CDR3 length: 13
CDR3 protein: CAISPGQSYEQYF
CDR3 DNA: TGTGCCATCAGCCCGGGACAGTCCTACGAGCAGTACTTC

D gene: TRBD1
J gene: TRBJ2-3
clone size: -
V gene: TRBV11-3
CDR3 length: 15
CDR3 protein: CASSYGTGSTDTQYF
CDR3 DNA: TGTGCCAGCAGCTACGGGACAGGTAGCACAGATACGCAGTATTTT

D gene: TRBD1
J gene: TRBJ2-3
clone size: -
V gene: TRBV27
CDR3 length: 14
CDR3 protein: CASSLVQGANTQYF
CDR3 DNA: TGTGCCAGCAGTTTAGTCCAGGGGGCTAATACGCAGTATTTT

D gene: TRBD2
J gene: TRBJ2-5
clone size: -
V gene: TRBV28
CDR3 length: 15
CDR3 protein: CASTFGSSGSVSQYF
CDR3 DNA: TGTGCCAGCACCTTTGGATCTAGCGGGAGTGTGAGCCAGTACTTC

D gene: TRBD1
J gene: TRBJ2-1
clone size: -
V gene: TRBV4-1
CDR3 length: 14
CDR3 protein: CASSRTGSRYEQFF
CDR3 DNA: TGCGCCAGCAGCAGGACAGGGTCCCGATATGAGCAGTTCTTC

D gene: TRBD2
J gene: TRBJ2-2
clone size: -
V gene: TRBV10-3
CDR3 length: 15
CDR3 protein: CAISWLAGGPGELFF
CDR3 DNA: TGTGCCATCAGTTGGCTAGCGGGAGGGCCCGGGGAGCTGTTTTTT

D gene: TRBD1
J gene: TRBJ2-7
clone size: -
V gene: TRBV5-4
CDR3 length: 15
CDR3 protein: CASSAPGQGIREQYF
CDR3 DNA: TGTGCCAGCAGCGCCCCGGGACAGGGTATACGCGAGCAGTACTTC

D gene: TRBD2
J gene: TRBJ2-7
clone size: medium-sized
V gene: TRBV30
CDR3 length: 15
CDR3 protein: CACTPKRGGNYEQYF
CDR3 DNA: TGTGCCTGCACCCCTAAACGCGGGGGGAACTACGAGCAGTACTTC

D gene: -
J gene: TRBJ2-7
clone size: -
V gene: TRBV30
CDR3 length: 12
CDR3 protein: CAFSRSSYEQYF
CDR3 DNA: TGTGCCTTTTCCCGATCGTCCTACGAGCAGTACTTC

D gene: -
J gene: TRBJ2-2
clone size: -
V gene: TRBV27
CDR3 length: 14
CDR3 protein: CASSLQASTGELFF
CDR3 DNA: TGTGCCAGCAGTTTGCAGGCATCTACCGGGGAGCTGTTTTTT

D gene: TRBD2
J gene: TRBJ2-1
clone size: -
V gene: TRBV6-6
CDR3 length: 16
CDR3 protein: CASSPDRSSGRHEQFF
CDR3 DNA: TGTGCCAGCAGTCCCGACCGTAGTAGCGGGAGACATGAGCAGTTCTTC

D gene: TRBD1
J gene: TRBJ1-1
clone size: -
V gene: TRBV6-6
CDR3 length: 15
CDR3 protein: CASSPNGRGPTEAFF
CDR3 DNA: TGTGCCAGCAGTCCCAATGGCAGGGGGCCCACTGAAGCTTTCTTT

D gene: TRBD2
J gene: TRBJ2-7
clone size: -
V gene: TRBV7-9
CDR3 length: 15
CDR3 protein: CASSPGGGAVYEQYF
CDR3 DNA: TGTGCCAGCAGCCCCGGCGGGGGGGCAGTCTACGAGCAGTACTTC

D gene: TRBD2
J gene: TRBJ2-2
clone size: -
V gene: TRBV5-1
CDR3 length: 14
CDR3 protein: CASSRSTSVGELFF
CDR3 DNA: TGCGCCAGCAGCCGATCCACTAGCGTCGGGGAGCTGTTTTTT

D gene: -
J gene: TRBJ2-1
clone size: -
V gene: TRBV5-1
CDR3 length: 14
CDR3 protein: CASSAARNYNEQFF
CDR3 DNA: TGCGCCAGCAGCGCAGCGAGAAATTACAATGAGCAGTTCTTC

D gene: -
J gene: TRBJ2-1
clone size: -
V gene: TRBV6-6
CDR3 length: 15
CDR3 protein: CASSYPGHTYNEQFF
CDR3 DNA: TGTGCCAGCAGTTACCCAGGACACACCTACAATGAGCAGTTCTTC

D gene: -
J gene: TRBJ2-7
clone size: -
V gene: TRBV28
CDR3 length: 12
CDR3 protein: CASSLWGYEQYF
CDR3 DNA: TGTGCCAGCAGTTTATGGGGTTACGAGCAGTACTTC

D gene: -
J gene: TRBJ2-7
clone size: many
V gene: TRBV30
CDR3 length: 11
CDR3 protein: CAWTTSYEQYF
CDR3 DNA: TGTGCCTGGACGACCTCCTACGAGCAGTACTTC

D gene: -
J gene: TRBJ2-1
clone size: -
V gene: TRBV5-1
CDR3 length: 13
CDR3 protein: CASGRQLNNEQFF
CDR3 DNA: TGCGCCAGCGGCCGACAGCTAAACAATGAGCAGTTCTTC

D gene: -
J gene: TRBJ2-7
clone size: -
V gene: TRBV28
CDR3 length: 15
CDR3 protein: CASSPTRPPNYEQYF
CDR3 DNA: TGTGCCAGCAGTCCCACCCGCCCTCCCAACTACGAGCAGTACTTC